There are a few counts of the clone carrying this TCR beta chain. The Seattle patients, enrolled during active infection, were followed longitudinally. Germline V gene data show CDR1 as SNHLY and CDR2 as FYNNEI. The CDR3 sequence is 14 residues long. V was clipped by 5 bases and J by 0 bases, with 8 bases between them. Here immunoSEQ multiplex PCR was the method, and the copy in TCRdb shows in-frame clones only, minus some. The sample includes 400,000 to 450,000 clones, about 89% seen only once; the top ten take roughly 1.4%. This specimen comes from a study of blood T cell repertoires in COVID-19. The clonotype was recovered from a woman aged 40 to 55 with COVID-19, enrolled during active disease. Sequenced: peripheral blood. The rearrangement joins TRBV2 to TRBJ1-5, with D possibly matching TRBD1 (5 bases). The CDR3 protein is CASSPGYSNQPQHF. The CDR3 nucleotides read TGTGCCAGCAGTCCAGGGTATAGCAATCAGCCCCAGCATTTT.